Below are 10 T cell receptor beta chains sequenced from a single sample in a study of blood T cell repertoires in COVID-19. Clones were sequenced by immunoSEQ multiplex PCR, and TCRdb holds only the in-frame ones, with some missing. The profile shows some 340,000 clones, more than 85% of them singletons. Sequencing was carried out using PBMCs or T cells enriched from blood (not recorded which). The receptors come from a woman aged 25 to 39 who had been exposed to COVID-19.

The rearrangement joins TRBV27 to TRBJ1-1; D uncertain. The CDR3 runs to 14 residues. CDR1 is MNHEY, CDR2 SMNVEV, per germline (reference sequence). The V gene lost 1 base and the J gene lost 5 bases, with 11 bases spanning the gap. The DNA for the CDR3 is TGTGCCAGCAGTTTATGGCCCGAGGAGACTGAAGCTTTCTTT. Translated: CASSLWPEETEAFF.

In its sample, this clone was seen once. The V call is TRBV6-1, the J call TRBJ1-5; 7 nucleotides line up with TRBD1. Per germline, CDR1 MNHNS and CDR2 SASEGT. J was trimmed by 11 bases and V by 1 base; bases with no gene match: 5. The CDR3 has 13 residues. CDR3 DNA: TGTGCCAGCAGTGAAGGCGACAGGGCTTCCCAGCATTTT. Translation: CASSEGDRASQHF.

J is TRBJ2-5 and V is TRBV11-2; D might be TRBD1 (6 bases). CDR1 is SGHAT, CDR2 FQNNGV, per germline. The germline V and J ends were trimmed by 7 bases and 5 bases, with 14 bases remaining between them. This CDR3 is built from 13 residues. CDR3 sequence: CASTRNREETQYF. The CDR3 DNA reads TGTGCCAGCACCCGAAACAGGGAGGAGACCCAGTACTTC.

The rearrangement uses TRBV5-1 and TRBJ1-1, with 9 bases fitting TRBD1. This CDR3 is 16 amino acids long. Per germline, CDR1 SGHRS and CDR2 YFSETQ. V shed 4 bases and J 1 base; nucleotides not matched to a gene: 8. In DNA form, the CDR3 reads TGCGCCAGCAGCCCAGCGACAGGGGGTGCGAACACTGAAGCTTTCTTT. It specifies CASSPATGGANTEAFF.

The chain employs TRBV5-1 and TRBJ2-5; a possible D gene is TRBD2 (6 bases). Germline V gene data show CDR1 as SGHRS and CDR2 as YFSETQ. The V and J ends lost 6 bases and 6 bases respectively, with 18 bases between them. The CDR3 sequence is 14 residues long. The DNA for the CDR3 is TGCGCCAGCACCCCAATGGGAGGATCGAAGACCCAGTACTTC. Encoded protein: CASTPMGGSKTQYF.

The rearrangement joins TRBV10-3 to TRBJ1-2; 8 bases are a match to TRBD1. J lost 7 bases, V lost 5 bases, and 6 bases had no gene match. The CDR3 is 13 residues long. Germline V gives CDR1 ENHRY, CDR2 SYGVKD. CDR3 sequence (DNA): TGTGCCATCAGTTCCGGGACAGGCTTTGGCTACACCTTC. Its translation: CAISSGTGFGYTF.

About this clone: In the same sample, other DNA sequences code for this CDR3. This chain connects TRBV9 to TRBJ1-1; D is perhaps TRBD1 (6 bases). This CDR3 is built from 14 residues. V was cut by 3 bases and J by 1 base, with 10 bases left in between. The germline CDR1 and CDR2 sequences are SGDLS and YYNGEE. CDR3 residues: CASSAGVGNTEAFF. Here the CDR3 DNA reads TGTGCCAGCAGCGCAGGGGTCGGGAACACTGAAGCTTTCTTT.

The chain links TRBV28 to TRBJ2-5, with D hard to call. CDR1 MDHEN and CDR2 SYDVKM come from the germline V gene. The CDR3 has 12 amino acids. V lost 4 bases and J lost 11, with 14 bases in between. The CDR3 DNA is TGTGCCAGCAGTTGGCCCAAAATCCCTCAGTACTTC. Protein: CASSWPKIPQYF.

The CDR3 sequence is CASGETGFAGELFF. The CDR3 region has the DNA TGTGCCAGCGGGGAAACAGGGTTCGCCGGGGAGCTGTTTTTT. The chain employs TRBV2 and TRBJ2-2, with D perhaps matching TRBD1 (6 bases). This CDR3 is 14 amino acids long. Germline-derived CDR1 and CDR2 are SNHLY and FYNNEI. V lost 8 bases and J lost 6, with 16 bases in between.

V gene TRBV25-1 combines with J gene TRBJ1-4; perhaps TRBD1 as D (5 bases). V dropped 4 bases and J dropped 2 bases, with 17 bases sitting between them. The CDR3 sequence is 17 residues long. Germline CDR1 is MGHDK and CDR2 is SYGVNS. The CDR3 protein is CASSAGRKRGTNEKLFF. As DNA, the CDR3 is TGTGCCAGCAGTGCCGGACGAAAAAGGGGCACTAATGAAAAACTGTTTTTT. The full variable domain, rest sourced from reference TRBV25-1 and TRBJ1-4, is EADIYQTPRYLVIGTGKKITLECSQTMGHDKMYWYQQDPGMELHLIHYSYGVNSTEKGDLSSESTVSRIRTEHFPLTLESARPSHTSQYLCASSAGRKRGTNEKLFFGSGTQLSVL.